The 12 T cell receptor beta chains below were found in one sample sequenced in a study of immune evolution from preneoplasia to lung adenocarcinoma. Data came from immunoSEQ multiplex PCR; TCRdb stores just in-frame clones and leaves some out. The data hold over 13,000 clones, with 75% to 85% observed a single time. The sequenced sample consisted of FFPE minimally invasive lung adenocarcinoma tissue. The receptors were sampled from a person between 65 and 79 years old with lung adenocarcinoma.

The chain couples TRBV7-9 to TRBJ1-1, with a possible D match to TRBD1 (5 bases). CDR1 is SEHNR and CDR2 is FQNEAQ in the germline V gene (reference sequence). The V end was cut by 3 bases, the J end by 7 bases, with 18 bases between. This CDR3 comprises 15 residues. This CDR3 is CASSFPLGGSDEAFF. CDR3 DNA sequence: TGTGCCAGCAGCTTTCCTTTGGGGGGGAGTGATGAAGCTTTCTTT.

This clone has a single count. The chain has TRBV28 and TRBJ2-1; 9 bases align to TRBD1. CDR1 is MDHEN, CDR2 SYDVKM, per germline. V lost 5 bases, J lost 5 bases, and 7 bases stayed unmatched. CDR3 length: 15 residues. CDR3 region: CASSPYGQGNNEQFF. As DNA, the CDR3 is TGTGCCAGCAGTCCGTATGGACAGGGGAACAATGAGCAGTTCTTC. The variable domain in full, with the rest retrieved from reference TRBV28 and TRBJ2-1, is DVKVTQSSRYLVKRTGEKVFLECVQDMDHENMFWYRQDPGLGLRLIYFSYDVKMKEKGDIPEGYSVSREKKERFSLILESASTNQTSMYLCASSPYGQGNNEQFFGPGTRLTVL.

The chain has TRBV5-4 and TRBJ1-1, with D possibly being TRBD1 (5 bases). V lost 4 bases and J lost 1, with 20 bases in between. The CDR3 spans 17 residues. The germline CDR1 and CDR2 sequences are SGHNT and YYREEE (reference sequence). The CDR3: CASSQPQNRGWNTEAFF. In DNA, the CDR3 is TGTGCCAGCAGCCAGCCACAGAATAGGGGTTGGAACACTGAAGCTTTCTTT.

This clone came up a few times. The CDR3 sequence is CASSLTGTVNTEAFF. CDR3 in DNA: TGTGCCAGCAGCCTCACCGGGACGGTGAACACTGAAGCTTTCTTT. This sequence joins TRBV21-1 and TRBJ1-1. TRBV21-1 constitutes a pseudogene. The CDR3 runs 15 residues.

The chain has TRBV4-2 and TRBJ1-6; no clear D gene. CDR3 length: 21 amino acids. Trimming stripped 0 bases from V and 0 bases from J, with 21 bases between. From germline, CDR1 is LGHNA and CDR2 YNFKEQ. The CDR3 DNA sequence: TGTGCCAGCAGCCAAGAGTTTGGGATAGGAGCTGTGGGCTCCTATAATTCACCCCTCCACTTT. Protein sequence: CASSQEFGIGAVGSYNSPLHF.

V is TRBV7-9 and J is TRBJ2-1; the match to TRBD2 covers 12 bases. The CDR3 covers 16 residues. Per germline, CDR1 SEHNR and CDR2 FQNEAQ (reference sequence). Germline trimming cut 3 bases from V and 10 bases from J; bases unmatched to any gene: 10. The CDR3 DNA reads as TGTGCCAGCAGCTTGGGTCCTAGCGGGGGGGCTAGGGAGCAGTTCTTC. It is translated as CASSLGPSGGAREQFF.

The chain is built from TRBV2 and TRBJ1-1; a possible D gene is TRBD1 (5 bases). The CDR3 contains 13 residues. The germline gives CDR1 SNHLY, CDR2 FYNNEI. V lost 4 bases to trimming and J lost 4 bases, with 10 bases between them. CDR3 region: CASSGDGGTEAFF. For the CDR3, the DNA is TGTGCCAGCAGTGGGGACGGCGGCACTGAAGCTTTCTTT.

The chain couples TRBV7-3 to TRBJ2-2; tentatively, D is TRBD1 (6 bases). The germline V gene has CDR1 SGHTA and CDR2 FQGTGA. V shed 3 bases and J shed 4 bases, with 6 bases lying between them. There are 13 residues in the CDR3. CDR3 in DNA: TGTGCCAGCAGCTTGGACAGCACCGGGGAGCTGTTTTTT. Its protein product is CASSLDSTGELFF.

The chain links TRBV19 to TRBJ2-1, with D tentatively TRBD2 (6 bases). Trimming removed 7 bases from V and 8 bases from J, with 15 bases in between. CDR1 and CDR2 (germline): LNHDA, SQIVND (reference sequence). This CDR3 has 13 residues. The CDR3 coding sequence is TGTGCCAGTAAGGGACTCACTAGGGATGAGCAGTTCTTC. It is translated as CASKGLTRDEQFF.

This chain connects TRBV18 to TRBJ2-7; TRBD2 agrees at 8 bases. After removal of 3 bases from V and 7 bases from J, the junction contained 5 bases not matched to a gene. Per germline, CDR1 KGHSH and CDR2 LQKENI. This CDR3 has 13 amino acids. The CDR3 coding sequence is TGTGCCAGCTCACCCGGACTAGCTTATGAGCAGTACTTC. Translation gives CASSPGLAYEQYF.

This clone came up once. The CDR3 here is CASSQGSDYGYTF. For the CDR3, the DNA is TGTGCCAGCAGCCAGGGTTCAGACTATGGCTACACCTTC. The gene calls are TRBV7-6 and TRBJ1-2; perhaps TRBD1 as D (5 bases). V was cut by 5 bases and J by 3 bases, with 10 bases left in between. Germline V gene sequence: CDR1 SGHVS, CDR2 FNYEAQ. The CDR3 is made up of 13 amino acids. Filled out from reference TRBV7-6 and TRBJ1-2, the complete variable domain reads GAGVSQSPRYKVTKRGQDVALRCDPISGHVSLYWYRQALGQGPEFLTYFNYEAQQDKSGLPNDRFSAERPEGSISTLTIQRTEQRDSAMYRCASSQGSDYGYTFGSGTRLTVV.

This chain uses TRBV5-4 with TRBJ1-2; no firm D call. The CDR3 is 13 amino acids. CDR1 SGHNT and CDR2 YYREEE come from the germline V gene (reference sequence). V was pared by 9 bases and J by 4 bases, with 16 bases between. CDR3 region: CATSEPNFYGYTF. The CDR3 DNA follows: TGTGCCACCTCAGAACCTAATTTCTATGGCTACACCTTC.